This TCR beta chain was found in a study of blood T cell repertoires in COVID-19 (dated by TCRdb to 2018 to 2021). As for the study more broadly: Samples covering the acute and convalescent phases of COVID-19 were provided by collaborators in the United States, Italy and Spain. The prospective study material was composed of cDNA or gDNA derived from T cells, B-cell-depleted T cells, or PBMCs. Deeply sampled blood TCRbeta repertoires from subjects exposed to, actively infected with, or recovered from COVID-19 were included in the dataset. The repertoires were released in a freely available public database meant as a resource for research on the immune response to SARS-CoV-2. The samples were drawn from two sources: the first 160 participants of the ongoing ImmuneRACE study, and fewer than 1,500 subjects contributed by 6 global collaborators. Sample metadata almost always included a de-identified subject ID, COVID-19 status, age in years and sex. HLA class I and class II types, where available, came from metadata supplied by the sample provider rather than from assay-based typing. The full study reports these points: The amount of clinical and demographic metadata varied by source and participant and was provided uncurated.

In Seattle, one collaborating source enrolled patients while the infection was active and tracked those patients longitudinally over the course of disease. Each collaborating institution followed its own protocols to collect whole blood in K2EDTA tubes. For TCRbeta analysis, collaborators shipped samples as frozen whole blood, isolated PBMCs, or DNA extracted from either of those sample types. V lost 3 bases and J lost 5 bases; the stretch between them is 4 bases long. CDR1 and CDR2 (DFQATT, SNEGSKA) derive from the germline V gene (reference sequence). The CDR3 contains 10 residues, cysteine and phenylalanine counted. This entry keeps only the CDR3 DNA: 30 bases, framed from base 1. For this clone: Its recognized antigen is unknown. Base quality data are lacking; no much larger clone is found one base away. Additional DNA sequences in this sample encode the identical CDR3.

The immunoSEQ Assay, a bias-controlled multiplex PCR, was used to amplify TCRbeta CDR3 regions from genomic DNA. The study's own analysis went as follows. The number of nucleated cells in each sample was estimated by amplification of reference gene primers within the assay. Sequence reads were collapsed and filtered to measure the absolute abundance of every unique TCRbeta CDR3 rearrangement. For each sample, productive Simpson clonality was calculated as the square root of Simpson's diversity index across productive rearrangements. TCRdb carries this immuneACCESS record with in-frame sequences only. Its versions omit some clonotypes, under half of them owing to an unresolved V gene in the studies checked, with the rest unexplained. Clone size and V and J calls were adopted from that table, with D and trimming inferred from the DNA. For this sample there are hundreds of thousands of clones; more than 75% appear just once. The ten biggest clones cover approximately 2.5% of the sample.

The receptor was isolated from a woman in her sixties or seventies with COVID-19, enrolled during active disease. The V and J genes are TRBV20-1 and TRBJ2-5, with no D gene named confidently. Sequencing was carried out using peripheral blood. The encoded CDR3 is CSARSETQYF. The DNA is TGCAGTGCTAGGTCTGAGACCCAGTACTTC.